This T cell receptor (beta chain) was obtained from a study of T-cell reconstitution after alpha-beta-depleted transplantation in children. The CDR3 sequence is 12 residues long. Germline V gene data show CDR1 as SGHDT and CDR2 as YYEEEE. Trimming removed 2 bases at V and 3 bases at J, with 6 bases between. During its preparation, the TCRbeta library received unique molecular identifiers. TCRdb fed the PCR reads into MiXCR, producing one record per CDR3 protein. The sample has approximately 400,000 distinct CDR3 sequences, roughly 17% seen once. This clonotype was recorded at least ten times. The receptor was derived from a boy under two years old who had a stem cell transplant for Wiskott-Aldrich syndrome, so the T cells may come from the graft donor. The input for sequencing was PBMCs, mostly from graft donor cells, taken 360 days after TCRalphabeta/CD19-depleted stem cell transplant. V is TRBV5-6 and J is TRBJ2-7, with D hard to call. The CDR3 region has the DNA TGTGCCAGCAGCTTATTGGACTACGAGCAGTACTTC. The encoded protein is CASSLLDYEQYF. Full variable domain (remainder filled in from reference TRBV5-6 and TRBJ2-7): DAGVTQSPTHLIKTRGQQVTLRCSPKSGHDTVSWYQQALGQGPQFIFQYYEEEERQRGNFPDRFSGHQFPNYSSELNVNALLLGDSALYLCASSLLDYEQYFGPGTRLTVT.